The 15 T cell receptor beta chains listed next were all sequenced from one sample in a study of response to subunit inactivated influenza vaccine. TCRdb ran MiXCR on the RT-PCR reads and lists one entry per CDR3 protein. Of approximately 680,000 distinct CDR3 sequences in the sample, 15% to 17% were seen once. Sequenced here: PBMCs from blood, sampled 11 to 12 days after vaccination. The receptors derive from a man between 45 and 60 years old who received an inactivated influenza vaccine.

This clonotype showed up just a few times. The V call is TRBV11-1, the J call TRBJ2-2; TRBD2 matches at 13 bases. The J segment lost 0 bases and the V segment lost 5 bases, leaving 12 bases of the junction unmatched. Germline V gene sequence: CDR1 SGHAT, CDR2 FQDESV (reference sequence). The CDR3 has 20 amino acids. CDR3 DNA: TGTGCCAGCAGCGCTGAACTAGCGGGAGGGCACTTCGCGAACACCGGGGAGCTGTTTTTT. Its translation: CASSAELAGGHFANTGELFF.

This clonotype has a handful of counts. The chain joins TRBV5-1 to TRBJ2-1; D remains ambiguous. CDR3 length: 15 residues. Germline V gives CDR1 SGHRS, CDR2 YFSETQ. V was pared by 6 bases and J by 0 bases, with 13 bases between. CDR3 region: CASNLGSLSYNEQFF. As DNA, the CDR3 is TGCGCCAGCAACTTAGGCAGCCTCTCCTACAATGAGCAGTTCTTC.

This chain uses TRBV19 with TRBJ1-2; D uncertain. Germline V gene data show CDR1 as LNHDA and CDR2 as SQIVND (reference sequence). The CDR3 spans 16 residues. V gave up 6 bases and J gave up 2 bases, with 19 bases separating them. The CDR3 DNA reads TGTGCCAGTAGCCTACCCGGCGGGGATCGGAACTATGGCTACACCTTC. The encoded protein is CASSLPGGDRNYGYTF.

This chain uses TRBV29-1 with TRBJ2-3, with a weak D call TRBD2 (7 bases). The CDR3 contains 14 residues. Germline V gene lookup returns CDR1 SQVTM and CDR2 ANQGSEA. The CDR3 bases are TGCGGCCCCGGGGGCGGGGGCTGGTCAGATACGCAGTATTTT. This sequence encodes CGPGGGGWSDTQYF.

This clonotype was detected a few times. The J gene is TRBJ2-2, the V gene TRBV4-2; D is ambiguous. Trimming shortened V by 0 bases and J by 0 bases, and 11 bases separated the two germline ends. The CDR3 contains 17 residues. The V gene's germline CDR1 is LGHNA and CDR2 YNFKEQ. CDR3 in amino acids: CASSQEPQRANTGELFF. CDR3 nucleotide sequence: TGTGCCAGCAGCCAAGAACCCCAGCGAGCGAACACCGGGGAGCTGTTTTTT.

The chain carries TRBV5-8 and TRBJ2-1; 9 bases align to TRBD1. V lost 3 bases to trimming and J lost 13 bases; unmatched junction nucleotides: 8. Germline values: CDR1 SGHTS, CDR2 YDEGEE. The length of the CDR3 is 13 residues. The CDR3 nucleotides are TGTGCCAGCAGCTCCAAAGGACAGGGGATACAGTTCTTC. Its protein is CASSSKGQGIQFF.

This clonotype has ten or more counts. This chain joins TRBV6-2 or TRBV6-3 and TRBJ2-7; TRBD1 might be the D (6 bases). This CDR3 contains 14 residues. Germline V gene data show CDR1 as MNHEY and CDR2 as SVGEGT. The V and J ends lost 7 bases and 3 bases respectively, with 16 bases between them. CDR3 region: CASTRDTAFYEQYF. The CDR3 nucleotides are TGTGCCAGCACTCGGGACACAGCGTTCTACGAGCAGTACTTC.

This clonotype was counted between two and nine times. This sequence joins TRBV20-1 and TRBJ2-1; D possibly corresponds to TRBD2 (6 bases). The germline V and J ends were trimmed by 3 bases and 1 base, with 13 bases remaining between them. CDR1 DFQATT and CDR2 SNEGSKA come from the germline V gene (reference sequence). The CDR3 contains 15 residues. The CDR3: CSASRGGDSYNEQFF. The CDR3 DNA follows: TGCAGTGCTAGTCGAGGCGGGGATTCCTACAATGAGCAGTTCTTC.

The gene calls are TRBV7-9 and TRBJ2-7; possibly TRBD2 for D (5 bases). Germline CDR1 is SEHNR and CDR2 is FQNEAQ (reference sequence). This CDR3 is 15 amino acids long. Trimming left V 3 bases short and J 0 bases short, with 12 bases between. The CDR3 DNA reads as TGTGCCAGCAGCTTGGACGGGATTAACTCCTACGAGCAGTACTTC. It translates to CASSLDGINSYEQYF. The full variable domain, with the rest looked up from reference TRBV7-9 and TRBJ2-7, is DTGVSQNPRHKITKRGQNVTFRCDPISEHNRLYWYRQTLGQGPEFLTYFQNEAQLEKSRLLSDRFSAERPKGSFSTLEIQRTEQGDSAMYLCASSLDGINSYEQYFGPGTRLTVT.

This clonotype appeared many times. V and J are TRBV7-8 and TRBJ2-7, with TRBD1 identical over 7 bases. The CDR3 has 13 amino acids. In germline, CDR1 is SGHVS, CDR2 FQNEAQ. J was trimmed by 2 bases and V by 3 bases; bases with no gene match: 1. In DNA form, the CDR3 reads TGTGCCAGCAGCTTGGACAGGCCCTACGAGCAGTACTTC. It is translated as CASSLDRPYEQYF.

The J gene is TRBJ1-4, the V gene TRBV7-2; tentatively, D is TRBD1 (5 bases). Trimming shortened V by 7 bases and J by 8 bases, and 14 bases separated the two germline ends. The germline V gene has CDR1 SGHTA and CDR2 FQGNSA. The CDR3 has 13 residues. The DNA of the CDR3 is TGTGCCAGCACCAGACAGCCTGGGGAAAAACTGTTTTTT. Protein sequence: CASTRQPGEKLFF. Filled out from reference TRBV7-2 and TRBJ1-4, the complete variable domain reads GAGVSQSPSNKVTEKGKDVELRCDPISGHTALYWYRQSLGQGLEFLIYFQGNSAPDKSGLPSDRFSAERTGGSVSTLTIQRTQQEDSAVYLCASTRQPGEKLFFGSGTQLSVL.

The genes are TRBV7-9 and TRBJ2-1; TRBD2 might be the D (5 bases). Germline V lookup: CDR1 SEHNR, CDR2 FQNEAQ (reference sequence). V was pared by 0 bases and J by 7 bases, with 13 bases between. The CDR3 has 15 residues. Here the CDR3 DNA reads TGTGCCAGCAGCTTAGCGTTCGGGATCAAGAATGAGCAGTTCTTC. Residues: CASSLAFGIKNEQFF.

This clonotype was seen only a few times. The J gene is TRBJ2-3, the V gene TRBV27; 10 bases map to TRBD2. V shed 1 base, J shed 1 base, and the junction held 2 bases outside the gene matches. This CDR3 spans 16 amino acids. Germline V gene lookup returns CDR1 MNHEY and CDR2 SMNVEV (reference sequence). The CDR3 DNA sequence: TGTGCCAGCAGTTTATTCGGGACTAGCGGCACAGATACGCAGTATTTT. Amino acid sequence: CASSLFGTSGTDTQYF.

This clonotype was detected a few times. The CDR3 spells CASRGLGASGAQYF. The CDR3 bases are TGTGCCAGCAGGGGTTTGGGGGCCAGTGGGGCCCAGTACTTC. The chain recombines TRBV12-3 or TRBV12-4 with TRBJ2-5; D may be TRBD1 (6 bases). CDR3 length equals 14 residues. Trimming left V 6 bases short and J 9 bases short, with 20 bases between.

The table lists this clonotype with a few counts. Germline and junction disagree at one end, which may indicate a read error. The chain joins TRBV5-1 to TRBJ2-3; 11 bases fit TRBD2. Looked up from germline, CDR1 is SGHRS and CDR2 is YFSETQ. The CDR3 is made up of 16 amino acids. The CDR3 DNA reads TGTGCCAGCAGTCGGGGGACTAGCGGACGCACAGATACGCAGTATTTT. Its translation: CASSRGTSGRTDTQYF.